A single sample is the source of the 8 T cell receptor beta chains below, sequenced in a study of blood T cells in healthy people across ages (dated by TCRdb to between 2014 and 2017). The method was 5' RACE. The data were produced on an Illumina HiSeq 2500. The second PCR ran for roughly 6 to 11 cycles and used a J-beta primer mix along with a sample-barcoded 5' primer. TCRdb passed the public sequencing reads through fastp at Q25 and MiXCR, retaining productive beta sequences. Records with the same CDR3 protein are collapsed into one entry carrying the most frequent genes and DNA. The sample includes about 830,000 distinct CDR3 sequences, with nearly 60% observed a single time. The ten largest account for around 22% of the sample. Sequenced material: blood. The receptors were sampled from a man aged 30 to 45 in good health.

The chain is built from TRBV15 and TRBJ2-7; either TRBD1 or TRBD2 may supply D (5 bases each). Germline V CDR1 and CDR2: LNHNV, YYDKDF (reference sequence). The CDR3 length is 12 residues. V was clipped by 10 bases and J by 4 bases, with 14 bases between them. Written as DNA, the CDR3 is TGTGCCATACTACAGGAGGCGTACGAGCAGTACTTC. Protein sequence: CAILQEAYEQYF.

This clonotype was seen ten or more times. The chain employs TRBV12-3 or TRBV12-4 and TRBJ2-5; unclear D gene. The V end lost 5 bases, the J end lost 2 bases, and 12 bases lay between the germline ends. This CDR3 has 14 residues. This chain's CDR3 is CASSPRWGQETQYF. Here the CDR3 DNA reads TGTGCCAGCAGTCCGCGGTGGGGACAAGAGACCCAGTACTTC.

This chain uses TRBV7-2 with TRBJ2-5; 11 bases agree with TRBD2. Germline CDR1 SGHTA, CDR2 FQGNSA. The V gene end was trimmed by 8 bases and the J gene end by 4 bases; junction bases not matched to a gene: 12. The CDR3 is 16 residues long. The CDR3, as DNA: TGTGCCAGCTCATCGACTAGCGGGATAGCCGTAGAGACCCAGTACTTC. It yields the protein CASSSTSGIAVETQYF.

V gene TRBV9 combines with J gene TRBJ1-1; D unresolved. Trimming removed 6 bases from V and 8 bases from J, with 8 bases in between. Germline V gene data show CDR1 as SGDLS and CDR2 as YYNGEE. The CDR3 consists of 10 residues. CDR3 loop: CASTPREAFF. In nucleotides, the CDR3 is TGTGCCAGCACCCCGAGAGAAGCTTTCTTT.

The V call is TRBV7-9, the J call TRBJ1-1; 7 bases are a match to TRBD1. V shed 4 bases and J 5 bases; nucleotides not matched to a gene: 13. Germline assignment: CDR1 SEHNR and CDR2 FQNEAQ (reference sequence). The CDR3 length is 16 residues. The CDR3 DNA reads TGTGCCAGCAGCTCGGACAGGATCGGTTGGATTACTGAAGCTTTCTTT. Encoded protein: CASSSDRIGWITEAFF.

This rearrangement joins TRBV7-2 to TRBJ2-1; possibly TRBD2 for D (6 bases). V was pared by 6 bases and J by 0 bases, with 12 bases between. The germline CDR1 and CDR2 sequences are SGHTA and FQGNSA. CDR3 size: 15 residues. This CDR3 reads CASRIIGGSYNEQFF. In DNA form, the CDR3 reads TGTGCCAGCAGGATAATCGGGGGCTCCTACAATGAGCAGTTCTTC.

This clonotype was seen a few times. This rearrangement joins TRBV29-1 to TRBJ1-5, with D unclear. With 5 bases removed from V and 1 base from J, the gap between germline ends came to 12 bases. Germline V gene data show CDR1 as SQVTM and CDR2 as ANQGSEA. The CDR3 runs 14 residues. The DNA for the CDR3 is TGCAGCGTTAGGAACCTGTCAAGCAATCAGCCCCAGCATTTT. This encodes CSVRNLSSNQPQHF.

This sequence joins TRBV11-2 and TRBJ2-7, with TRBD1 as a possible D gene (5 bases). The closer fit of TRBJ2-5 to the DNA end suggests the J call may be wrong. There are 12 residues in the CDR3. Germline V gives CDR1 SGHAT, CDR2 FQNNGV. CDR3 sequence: CASNARGETQYF. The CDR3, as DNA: TGTGCCAGCAACGCTAGGGGAGAGACCCAGTACTTC.